This T cell receptor beta chain was captured by sequencing in a study of blood T cell repertoires in COVID-19. V lost 5 bases to trimming and J lost 9 bases; unmatched junction nucleotides: 10. Germline-derived CDR1 and CDR2 are SSHAT and FNYEAQ (reference sequence). The CDR3 covers 14 residues. All recovered Cohort 3 donors got two negative PCRs, got clearance, or saw symptom resolution. Repertoires were generated with immunoSEQ multiplex PCR, while TCRdb's copy carries only in-frame clones and drops some. The sample has a few hundred thousand clones; more than 75% are singletons. The material sequenced was PBMCs or T cells enriched from blood (not recorded which). This chain uses TRBV7-7 with TRBJ2-5; the match to TRBD1 covers 9 bases. The receptor's source is a woman in her thirties or forties who had recovered from COVID-19. CDR3 protein: CASSPPGQGHSQYF. The CDR3 DNA follows: TGTGCCAGCAGCCCACCGGGACAGGGTCATTCCCAGTACTTC.